This TCR beta chain is drawn from a study of T cell responses to AZD1222 COVID-19 vaccine. Study overall: Doses given second, at about 4 or about 12 weeks, were pooled.

Study observations and caveats: The donor cohort was predominantly white British with a female majority, and clonal diversity may have been underestimated. The reported proportion of spike-specific TCRs targeting unmutated variant regions was nearly half.

A remark on this clone: Its antigen remains unknown.

Libraries were prepared by immunoSEQ multiplex PCR; TCRdb keeps only in-frame clonotypes and omits some of them. Among roughly 140,000 clones listed, 85% to 90% were seen once. V was cut by 6 bases and J by 3 bases, with 12 bases left in between. The germline V gene has CDR1 MDHEN and CDR2 SYDVKM. This CDR3 comprises 13 residues. The chain uses TRBV28 and TRBJ2-7; no reliable D call. The sample in question was peripheral blood, obtained on day 0 of AZD1222 vaccination. This TCR was sampled from an adult in good health. In DNA form, the CDR3 reads TGTGCCAGCAGCCCTCGACTGAACTACGAGCAGTACTTC. It is translated as CASSPRLNYEQYF.